The 24 T cell receptor beta chains presented below share a single source sample, sequenced in a study of cytomegalovirus exposure and HLA in healthy donors. The protocol was immunoSEQ multiplex PCR, while the TCRdb copy is restricted to in-frame clones and leaves out a portion. The data contain about 110,000 clones, around nine tenths of them singletons. Sequencing used PBMCs. The receptors were gathered from a woman under 30 in good health and CMV-seronegative.

This chain links TRBV2 with TRBJ2-1; no firm D call. V was trimmed by 3 bases and J by 7 bases, leaving 10 bases between them. CDR3 length: 13 amino acids. CDR1 is SNHLY, CDR2 FYNNEI, per germline. CDR3 loop: CASSDALWNEQFF. The CDR3 coding sequence is TGTGCCAGCAGTGACGCGCTGTGGAATGAGCAGTTCTTC.

V and J are TRBV30 and TRBJ1-1; 7 nucleotides match TRBD1. Looked up from germline, CDR1 is GTSNPN and CDR2 is SVGIG (reference sequence). The CDR3 runs to 11 residues. V was pared by 7 bases and J by 6 bases, with 5 bases of the junction left unmatched. CDR3 protein: CAYDRVPEAFF. The DNA of the CDR3 is TGTGCCTACGACAGGGTACCTGAAGCTTTCTTT.

This rearrangement joins TRBV10-3 to TRBJ1-1; unclear D gene. CDR1 and CDR2 from the germline V gene are ENHRY and SYGVKD. This CDR3 region has 14 residues. V was shortened by 5 bases and J by 10 bases, with 20 bases between the two germline ends. CDR3 DNA sequence: TGTGCCATCAGTCCTACCGGTGGGCGCGGAGGAGCTTTCTTT. Translation gives CAISPTGGRGGAFF.

In its sample, this clone was seen once. The chain recombines TRBV28 with TRBJ2-3; the D gene is possibly TRBD2 (6 bases). Germline CDR1 MDHEN, CDR2 SYDVKM. Deletions cut 8 bases from V and 11 bases from J, with 17 bases between. The CDR3 length is 12 residues. The CDR3 here is CASHSAQGGQYF. The CDR3 coding sequence is TGTGCCAGCCATTCGGCCCAGGGAGGGCAGTATTTT.

The chain recombines TRBV7-3 with TRBJ2-7; D possibly corresponds to TRBD1 (7 bases). From germline, CDR1 is SGHTA and CDR2 FQGTGA. V was trimmed by 5 bases and J by 3 bases, leaving 20 bases between them. The CDR3 runs 16 residues. The CDR3 is CASSQGGAGGDYEQYF. CDR3 nucleotides: TGTGCCAGCAGCCAGGGGGGTGCGGGCGGAGACTACGAGCAGTACTTC.

This chain connects TRBV6-5 to TRBJ2-7; 8 bases align to TRBD2. Germline V gives CDR1 MNHEY, CDR2 SVGAGI. The V segment lost 4 bases and the J segment 3 bases; nucleotides outside the gene matches: 8. The CDR3 covers 15 residues. Here the CDR3 DNA reads TGTGCCAGCAGTTTAGCGGGACAAACTTACTACGAGCAGTACTTC. This encodes CASSLAGQTYYEQYF.

V usage is TRBV6-6 and J usage is TRBJ2-7, with TRBD1 matching 11 bases. The CDR3 sequence is 15 residues long. Germline V gene lookup returns CDR1 MNHNY and CDR2 SVGAGI (reference sequence). The junction had 6 bases not matched to a gene; V was cut back by 6 bases and J by 2 bases. CDR3 region: CASRPGTGGPYEQYF. CDR3 nucleotides: TGTGCCAGCAGACCCGGGACAGGGGGACCCTACGAGCAGTACTTC.

V usage is TRBV30 and J usage is TRBJ2-1; 10 bases align to TRBD2. Germline-derived CDR1 and CDR2 are GTSNPN and SVGIG (reference sequence). With 3 bases clipped from V and 0 bases from J, the junction kept 8 bases outside the gene matches. There are 17 residues in the CDR3. The CDR3 sequence: CAWRGSGGSSSYNEQFF. As DNA, the CDR3 is TGTGCCTGGAGAGGTAGCGGGGGGTCGAGCTCCTACAATGAGCAGTTCTTC.

The chain links TRBV11-2 to TRBJ2-7; 9 bases fit TRBD1. There are 12 residues in the CDR3. Trimming at V came to 5 bases and at J to 6 bases, leaving 2 bases not matched to a gene. The germline V gene encodes CDR1 SGHAT and CDR2 FQNNGV. CDR3 in DNA: TGTGCCAGCAGCCCGGACAGGGGCGAGCAGTACTTC. As protein: CASSPDRGEQYF.

The chain uses TRBV5-6 and TRBJ1-6, with D tentatively TRBD1 (5 bases). This CDR3 is 16 amino acids long. Trimming cost V 2 bases and J 0 bases, with 9 bases left between them. CDR1 and CDR2 (germline): SGHDT, YYEEEE. As DNA, the CDR3 is TGTGCCAGCAGCTTACAGGCTAGCTCCTATAATTCACCCCTCCACTTT. This translates into CASSLQASSYNSPLHF.

The rearrangement joins TRBV27 to TRBJ2-7; possible D gene TRBD2, 5 bases. Trimming left V 0 bases short and J 3 bases short, with 9 bases between. The germline CDR1 and CDR2 sequences are MNHEY and SMNVEV (reference sequence). The CDR3 sequence is 14 residues long. CDR3 amino acids: CASSLSSAGYEQYF. For the CDR3, the DNA is TGTGCCAGCAGTTTATCCTCCGCGGGCTACGAGCAGTACTTC.

The chain joins TRBV30 to TRBJ2-1, with 7 bases fitting TRBD2. V lost 2 bases to trimming and J lost 1 base; unmatched junction nucleotides: 2. CDR1 is GTSNPN, CDR2 SVGIG, per germline (reference sequence). The length of the CDR3 is 14 residues. CDR3 nucleotides: TGTGCCTGGAGTTTGGGGGGGTCCTACAATGAGCAGTTCTTC. Protein sequence: CAWSLGGSYNEQFF.

The V call is TRBV6-5, the J call TRBJ2-1; 8 positions agree with TRBD2. Germline values: CDR1 MNHEY, CDR2 SVGAGI. Trimming took 2 bases from V and 8 from J; bases not matched to a gene: 8. The CDR3 consists of 15 residues. The CDR3 protein is CASSYTGGPGYEQFF. CDR3 bases: TGTGCCAGCAGTTACACGGGGGGGCCCGGTTATGAGCAGTTCTTC.

This chain uses TRBV28 with TRBJ2-7; 8 nucleotides agree with TRBD1. The trim removed 8 bases at V and 10 bases at J, leaving 10 bases unmatched. Germline-derived CDR1 and CDR2 are MDHEN and SYDVKM. The CDR3 is 12 amino acids. The CDR3 is CASSAGQGNQYF. CDR3 bases: TGTGCCAGCTCAGCTGGACAGGGCAATCAGTACTTC.

The V call is TRBV7-9, the J call TRBJ1-1, with a weak D call TRBD1 (5 bases). The germline gives CDR1 SEHNR, CDR2 FQNEAQ (reference sequence). The ends were cut back, 2 bases at V and 1 base at J, with 17 bases in the middle. The CDR3 length is 17 residues. CDR3 region: CASSLLGRKGPNTEAFF. DNA for the CDR3: TGTGCCAGCAGCTTACTTGGTCGAAAGGGGCCGAACACTGAAGCTTTCTTT.

V and J are TRBV9 and TRBJ1-1; 9 nucleotides match TRBD1. The CDR3 has 11 residues. V lost 3 bases to trimming and J lost 10 bases; unmatched junction nucleotides: 1. Germline CDR1 reads SGDLS; CDR2 reads YYNGEE. The CDR3 DNA sequence: TGTGCCAGCAGCGGACAGGGGGGAGCTTTCTTT. This codes for CASSGQGGAFF.

The V call is TRBV4-3, the J call TRBJ1-1; 7 nucleotides line up with TRBD1. This CDR3 has 17 residues. Germline CDR1 and CDR2: LGHNA and YSLEER. V was clipped by 5 bases and J by 7 bases; unmatched bases: 19. CDR3 coding DNA: TGCGCCAGCAGCAAACACGTCAACTTCGGGACAGACAATGAAGCTTTCTTT. Protein: CASSKHVNFGTDNEAFF.

CDR3 protein: CASSRLTGVIPYGYTF. The CDR3, as DNA: TGTGCCAGCAGCCGCCTGACAGGGGTGATCCCTTATGGCTACACCTTC. The chain carries TRBV4-2 and TRBJ1-2; 8 bases are shared with TRBD1. The J segment lost 5 bases and the V segment lost 4 bases, leaving 12 bases of the junction unmatched. The germline V gene encodes CDR1 LGHNA and CDR2 YNFKEQ. The CDR3 loop spans 16 amino acids.

The V and J genes are TRBV4-2 and TRBJ2-2; the D gene is possibly TRBD1 (6 bases). Per germline, CDR1 LGHNA and CDR2 YNFKEQ. CDR3 size: 16 residues. The V and J ends lost 2 bases and 1 base respectively, with 11 bases between them. The CDR3 spells CASSQSGQMNTGELFF. In nucleotides, the CDR3 is TGTGCCAGCAGCCAATCCGGACAGATGAACACCGGGGAGCTGTTTTTT.

V is TRBV5-4 and J is TRBJ2-3; tentative D call: TRBD2 (6 bases). This CDR3 has 15 residues. Trimming left V 0 bases short and J 7 bases short, with 15 bases between. The germline V gene has CDR1 SGHNT and CDR2 YYREEE (reference sequence). CDR3 nucleotide sequence: TGTGCCAGCAGCTTGGGAGGGGACTTCCCAAATACGCAGTATTTT. Translation: CASSLGGDFPNTQYF.

This chain connects TRBV10-3 to TRBJ1-5, with D perhaps TRBD1 (6 bases). The CDR3 is 14 residues long. Looked up from germline, CDR1 is ENHRY and CDR2 is SYGVKD. V was cut by 11 bases and J by 5 bases, with 19 bases left in between. CDR3 DNA sequence: TGTGCCGTCGGAGGTGACAACAGGGATCAGCCCCAGCATTTT. It yields the protein CAVGGDNRDQPQHF.

This chain joins TRBV27 and TRBJ2-7; perhaps TRBD2 as D (6 bases). The CDR3 covers 15 residues. The germline gives CDR1 MNHEY, CDR2 SMNVEV (reference sequence). The V gene lost 6 bases and the J gene lost 2 bases, with 17 bases spanning the gap. The CDR3 reads CASRGRWGGTYEQYF. In DNA form, the CDR3 reads TGTGCCAGCAGGGGGAGGTGGGGCGGGACCTACGAGCAGTACTTC.

This rearrangement joins TRBV7-6 to TRBJ2-1; TRBD2 matches 12 bases. The CDR3 has 18 residues. CDR1 and CDR2 from the germline V gene are SGHVS and FNYEAQ. Unmatched junction bases numbered 7, after V lost 1 base and J lost 3 bases. CDR3 nucleotide sequence: TGTGCCAGCAGCTTAGGTACTAGCGGGAGGTCGATCTACAATGAGCAGTTCTTC. Protein product: CASSLGTSGRSIYNEQFF.

The CDR3 nucleotides read TGCGCCAGCAGCTCCCGGGACCCTAACATTGTGGGGACAGGGGGCTCCTACAATGAGCAGTTCTTC. It specifies CASSSRDPNIVGTGGSYNEQFF. The genes are TRBV5-1 and TRBJ2-1; TRBD1 aligns across 11 bases. The CDR3 runs 22 residues. The V segment lost 3 bases and the J segment 0 bases; nucleotides outside the gene matches: 20. Germline CDR1 is SGHRS and CDR2 is YFSETQ. Full variable domain (remainder filled in from reference TRBV5-1 and TRBJ2-1): KAGVTQTPRYLIKTRGQQVTLSCSPISGHRSVSWYQQTPGQGLQFLFEYFSETQRNKGNFPGRFSGRQFSNSRSEMNVSTLELGDSALYLCASSSRDPNIVGTGGSYNEQFFGPGTRLTVL.